The entry below gives a single TCR beta chain sequence along with its context. Other DNA sequences in the sample encode the same CDR3. Method: immunoSEQ multiplex PCR; TCRdb's copy keeps in-frame clones and lacks some. The data show about 100,000 clones, with approximately 91% seen just once and roughly 0.99% held by the top ten. The data belong to a study of blood T cell repertoires in COVID-19. The germline V gene has CDR1 LGHNA and CDR2 YNFKEQ. There are 13 residues in the CDR3. The junction had 0 bases not matched to a gene; V was cut back by 3 bases and J by 5 bases. Sequenced material: peripheral blood. This chain uses TRBV4-2 with TRBJ1-5, with 8 bases matching TRBD1. The sequence was collected from a man in his 60s with acute or convalescent COVID-19. CDR3 bases: TGTGCCAGCAGCCAGGACAGGGATCAGCCCCAGCATTTT. This codes for CASSQDRDQPQHF.